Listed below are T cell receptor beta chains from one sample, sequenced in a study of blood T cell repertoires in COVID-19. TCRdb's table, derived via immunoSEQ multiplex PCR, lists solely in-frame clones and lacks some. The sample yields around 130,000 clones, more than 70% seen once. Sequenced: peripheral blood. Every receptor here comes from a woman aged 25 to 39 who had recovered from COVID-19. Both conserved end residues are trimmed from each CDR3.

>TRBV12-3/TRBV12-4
ASSLTGGAF
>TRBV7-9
ASSPPGDQETQY
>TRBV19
ASSMVQNTGELF
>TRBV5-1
ASSQQDSGNTEAF
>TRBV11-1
ASSHGTGGRYGYT
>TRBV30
AWNPQGLANTGELF
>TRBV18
ASSPPLRNTEAF
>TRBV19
ATTPGTGGHQPQH
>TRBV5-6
ASIKRGGGLGYT
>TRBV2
ASSDLRDRTNYGYT
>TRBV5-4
ASSLAGAHQNEQF
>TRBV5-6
ASSSRLTGKNYNSPLH
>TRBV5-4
ASSLDRGAATEAF
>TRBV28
ASSSAGASGNTIY
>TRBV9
ASSPIGTSGGGQY
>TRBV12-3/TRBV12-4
ASSLDRVTEAF
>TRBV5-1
ASKDRADYEQY
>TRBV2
ASGRQGETEAF
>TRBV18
ASSPSREAWYGYT
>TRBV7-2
ASSDGLAGVYNEQF
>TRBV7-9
ASSSEARTGRNSPLH
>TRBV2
ASSDLLGLAGTGELF
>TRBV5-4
ASSADRVYQETQY